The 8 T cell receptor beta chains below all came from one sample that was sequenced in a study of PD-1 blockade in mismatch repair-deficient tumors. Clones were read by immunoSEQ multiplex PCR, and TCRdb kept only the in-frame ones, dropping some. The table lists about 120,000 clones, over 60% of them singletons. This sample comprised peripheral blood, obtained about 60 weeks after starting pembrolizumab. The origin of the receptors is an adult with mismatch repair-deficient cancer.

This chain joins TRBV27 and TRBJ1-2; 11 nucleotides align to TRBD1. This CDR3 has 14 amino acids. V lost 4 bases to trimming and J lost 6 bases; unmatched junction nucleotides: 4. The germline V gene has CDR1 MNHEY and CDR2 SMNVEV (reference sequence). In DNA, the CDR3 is TGTGCCAGCAGTTCGGGACAGGGGGTAGATGGCTACACCTTC. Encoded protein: CASSSGQGVDGYTF.

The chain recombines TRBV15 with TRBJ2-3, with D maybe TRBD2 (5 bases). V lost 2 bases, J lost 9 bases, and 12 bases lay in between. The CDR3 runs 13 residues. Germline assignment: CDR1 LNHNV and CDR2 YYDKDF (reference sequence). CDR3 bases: TGTGCCACCAGCAGATCACAAGCGGCCACGCAGTATTTT. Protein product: CATSRSQAATQYF.

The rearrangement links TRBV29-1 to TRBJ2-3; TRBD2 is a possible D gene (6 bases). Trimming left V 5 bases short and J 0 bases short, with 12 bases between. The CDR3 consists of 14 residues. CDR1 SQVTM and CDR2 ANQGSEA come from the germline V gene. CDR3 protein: CSVYGGPSTDTQYF. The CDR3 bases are TGCAGCGTTTACGGGGGACCCAGCACAGATACGCAGTATTTT.

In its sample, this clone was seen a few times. Written as DNA, the CDR3 is TGTGCCAGCAGCGGACAGACTGGGTATGGCTACACCTTC. Protein sequence: CASSGQTGYGYTF. The chain is built from TRBV25-1 and TRBJ1-2, with TRBD1 as a possible D gene (6 bases). This CDR3 has 13 residues. Germline V CDR1 and CDR2: MGHDK, SYGVNS. V was clipped by 6 bases and J by 5 bases, with 13 bases between them.

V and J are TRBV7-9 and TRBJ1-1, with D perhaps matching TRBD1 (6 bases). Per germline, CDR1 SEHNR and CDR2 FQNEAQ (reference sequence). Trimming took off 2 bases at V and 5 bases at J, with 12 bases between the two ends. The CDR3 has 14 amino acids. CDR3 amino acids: CASSLQLGATEAFF. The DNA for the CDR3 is TGTGCCAGCAGCTTACAGTTGGGGGCGACTGAAGCTTTCTTT.

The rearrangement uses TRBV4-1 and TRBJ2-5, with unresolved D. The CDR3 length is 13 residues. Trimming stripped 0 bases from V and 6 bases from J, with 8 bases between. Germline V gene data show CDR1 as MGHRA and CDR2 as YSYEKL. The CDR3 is CASSQEVGKTQYF. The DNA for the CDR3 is TGCGCCAGCAGCCAAGAGGTGGGAAAGACCCAGTACTTC.

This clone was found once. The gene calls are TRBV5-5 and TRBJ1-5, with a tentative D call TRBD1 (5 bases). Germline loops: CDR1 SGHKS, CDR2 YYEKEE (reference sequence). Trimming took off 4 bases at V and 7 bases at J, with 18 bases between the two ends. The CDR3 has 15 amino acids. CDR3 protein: CASSLRPQGRQPQHF. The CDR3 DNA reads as TGTGCCAGCAGCCTTCGTCCCCAGGGAAGACAGCCCCAGCATTTT.

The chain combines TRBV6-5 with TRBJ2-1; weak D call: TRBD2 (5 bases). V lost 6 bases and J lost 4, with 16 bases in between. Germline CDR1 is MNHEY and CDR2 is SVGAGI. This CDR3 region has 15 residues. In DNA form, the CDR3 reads TGTGCCAGCAGCCCCACTAGTTTCCTTTACAATGAGCAGTTCTTC. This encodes CASSPTSFLYNEQFF.